This TCR beta chain comes out of a study of CD39 and CD103 CD8 tumor-infiltrating T cells. Points from the study as a whole: DP TIL clonotypes were rarely found in blood or uninvolved lymph node.

Germline-derived CDR1 and CDR2 are SQVTM and ANQGSEA. This CDR3 comprises 14 residues. V lost 6 bases and J lost 5; bases outside the gene matches: 4. DNA input per subset was roughly 8,500 to 110,000 sorted cells. The protocol was immunoSEQ multiplex PCR, while the TCRdb copy is restricted to in-frame clones and leaves out a portion. The sample holds 3,500 to 5,500 clones; roughly two thirds are singletons and the top ten take 12%. Notes on this clone: The antigen is not known.

T lymphocytes were enriched from thawed cells by negative selection, adding EpCAM beads for tumor-infiltrating lymphocytes. Sorted memory CD8 cells were CD8+CD4-CD45RA-, regardless of CCR7. The chain is built from TRBV29-1 and TRBJ2-2, with 12 bases aligning to TRBD1. The sample was CD8+ T cells sorted from blood. Subset of the sample: total memory CD8 T cells (CD45RA-CCR7+/-) from blood or uninvolved lymph node. This TCR was recovered from a human donor with head and neck squamous cell carcinoma. CDR3 loop: CSVGTGGYTGELFF. The CDR3 nucleotides read TGCAGCGTCGGGACAGGGGGCTATACCGGGGAGCTGTTTTTT.